Sequencing of this T cell receptor beta chain was carried out in a study of blood T cell repertoires in COVID-19. Germline V CDR1 and CDR2: SNHLY, FYNNEI. Trimming cost V 3 bases and J 9 bases; bases outside gene matches: 6. This CDR3 spans 15 amino acids. In the original analysis: Reference gene primer amplification gave nucleated cell count estimates. Sequencing used immunoSEQ multiplex PCR; TCRdb keeps in-frame clones, though not all of them. The V and J calls and the clone size are those of that table, but D and trimming were determined from the DNA. The sample lists 50,000 to 65,000 clones, 91% occurring once.

Source material: peripheral blood. This rearrangement joins TRBV2 to TRBJ1-6; 9 nucleotides line up with TRBD1. The clonotype originates from a man aged 50 to 59 with acute or convalescent COVID-19. CDR3 in amino acids: CASSDGTGRISPLHF. In DNA form, the CDR3 reads TGTGCCAGCAGTGATGGGACAGGGAGAATTTCACCCCTCCACTTT.